This passage covers 4 T cell receptor beta chains from one sample sequenced in a study of vaccination and CD4 T cells after COVID-19. Their antigens remain unidentified. Treatment given: approximately nine-day PBMC culture with coronavirus spike peptide pools or control peptides (ViraFEST assay). Sequence data for DNA of cultured CD4+ T cells were generated by the Oncomine TCR Beta short-read assay. A single record per CDR3 protein comes from TCRdb applying MiXCR to the PCR reads. Among more than 9,500 distinct CDR3 sequences listed, about 29% were seen once. Sequences were obtained from cultured CD4+ T cells from blood. The source is a human donor with COVID-19.

In its sample, this clonotype was seen a few times. The CDR3 DNA reads TGTGCCAGTACTTCCGGGACAGGACCCACAGATACGCAGTATTTT. This translates into CASTSGTGPTDTQYF. The V call is TRBV19, the J call TRBJ2-3; the match to TRBD1 covers 8 bases. The germline V gene encodes CDR1 LNHDA and CDR2 SQIVND (reference sequence). The CDR3 sequence is 15 residues long. J was trimmed by 2 bases and V by 7 bases; bases with no gene match: 8.

The V call is TRBV20-1, the J call TRBJ1-2, with 9 bases identical to TRBD1. Per germline, CDR1 DFQATT and CDR2 SNEGSKA (reference sequence). This CDR3 has 14 residues. After removal of 4 bases from V and 3 bases from J, the junction contained 6 bases not matched to a gene. In nucleotides, the CDR3 is TGCAGTGCTACACGGACAGGGGCCCACTATGGCTACACCTTC. Translating it yields CSATRTGAHYGYTF.

V is TRBV5-1 and J is TRBJ2-7, with D possibly matching TRBD2 (5 bases). CDR1 is SGHRS, CDR2 YFSETQ, per germline. The ends were cut back, 6 bases at V and 3 bases at J, with 13 bases in the middle. The CDR3 contains 13 residues. CDR3 sequence reads: CASNPAGSYEQYF. The DNA of the CDR3 is TGCGCCAGCAACCCGGCTGGGAGCTACGAGCAGTACTTC.

This clonotype occurred a few times. The chain employs TRBV20-1 and TRBJ1-1, with a weak D call TRBD1 (5 bases). The CDR3 totals 15 residues. V lost 5 bases to trimming and J lost 2 bases, with 18 bases between them. The germline V gene encodes CDR1 DFQATT and CDR2 SNEGSKA (reference sequence). CDR3 region: CSAPNSGTTNTEAFF. The CDR3, as DNA: TGCAGTGCTCCTAATTCCGGGACCACTAACACTGAAGCTTTCTTT.